Here is one TCR beta chain with its context. Its matching antigen is unknown. The CDR3 length is 13 residues. The V gene's germline CDR1 is MDHEN and CDR2 SYDVKM. Trimming left V 3 bases short and J 14 bases short, with 14 bases between. The cDNA had a unique molecular identifier and a template-switch universal primer site. TCRdb analysed the 5' RACE reads with MiXCR anew, one entry per CDR3 protein. The sample has hundreds of thousands of distinct CDR3 sequences; less than 9% are singletons. This entry comes from a study of identical twins. Study observations and caveats: Out-of-frame alpha sequences common to twins exhibited a surplus of low generation probability.

These data were also filed under a second study, of yellow fever vaccine responses in identical twins.

The sample taken for sequencing was memory (CD45RO+) T cells sorted from blood. V is TRBV28 and J is TRBJ1-6, with unresolved D. The receptor comes from a woman aged 18-35 years in good health. As DNA, the CDR3 is TGTGCCAGCAGTTTCCTGGACGGGTTTGCCCTCCACTTT. Encoded protein: CASSFLDGFALHF.